This is a list of T cell receptor beta chains from one sample in a study of cytomegalovirus exposure and HLA in healthy donors. Profiling relied on immunoSEQ multiplex PCR, and the TCRdb table lists in-frame clones only, not all of them. The data hold about 63,000 clones, with 80% to 90% observed a single time. The source material was PBMCs. The receptors come from a young woman in good health and CMV-seronegative. CDR3s include the opening cysteine and the closing phenylalanine or tryptophan. Fields, in order: clone size, V gene, J gene, D gene, CDR3 DNA, CDR3 protein. A D gene is named only where the DNA matches it firmly. Only part of the rows carry a size: once, few, many, or a class if the clone is expanded.

size: .
V: TRBV5-1
J: TRBJ1-1
D: TRBD1
DNA: TGCGCCAGCAGCTCTGGACAGGTCGAAACTGAAGCTTTCTTT
CDR3: CASSSGQVETEAFF

size: .
V: TRBV30
J: TRBJ1-2
D: .
DNA: TGTGCCTGGAGTGCCCAGGCAGGGGCAGGTGGCTACACCTTC
CDR3: CAWSAQAGAGGYTF

size: .
V: TRBV10-3
J: TRBJ2-3
D: .
DNA: TGTGCCATCAGTGAGTCTCAGGCTACGCAGTATTTT
CDR3: CAISESQATQYF

size: .
V: TRBV7-9
J: TRBJ2-3
D: TRBD2
DNA: TGTGCCAGCAGCTCTCGTTTAGCGGGGGGAGCCTTAGGTACGCAGTATTTT
CDR3: CASSSRLAGGALGTQYF

size: .
V: TRBV19
J: TRBJ2-7
D: TRBD2
DNA: TGTGCCAGTAGTCCCCAGCGGGAGGTTCGGTCCTACGAGCAGTACTTC
CDR3: CASSPQREVRSYEQYF

size: .
V: TRBV9
J: TRBJ2-3
D: .
DNA: TGTGCCGGACTAAATAGTGCCGGGCCAAACACAGATACGCAGTATTTT
CDR3: CAGLNSAGPNTDTQYF

size: .
V: TRBV6-6
J: TRBJ2-3
D: .
DNA: TGTGCCAGCAGTTACGCGGGCCGGGGCACAGATACGCAGTATTTT
CDR3: CASSYAGRGTDTQYF

size: .
V: TRBV19
J: TRBJ1-1
D: .
DNA: TGTGCCAGTACCAGGCAGGACACTGAAGCTTTCTTT
CDR3: CASTRQDTEAFF

size: .
V: TRBV13
J: TRBJ2-7
D: .
DNA: TGTGCCAGCAGCTTACGAAAGAGCGAGCAGTACTTC
CDR3: CASSLRKSEQYF

size: .
V: TRBV11-2
J: TRBJ2-5
D: .
DNA: TGTGCCAGCAGCTCCGTCACTCTGCCTGAAGAGACCCAGTACTTC
CDR3: CASSSVTLPEETQYF

size: .
V: TRBV5-6
J: TRBJ1-3
D: TRBD1
DNA: TGTGCCAGCCTGGACAGGCCTGGAAACACCATATATTTT
CDR3: CASLDRPGNTIYF

size: .
V: TRBV28
J: TRBJ2-5
D: .
DNA: TGTGCCAGCAGTTTAAAGGCAGGGGGGAAACAAGAGACCCAGTACTTC
CDR3: CASSLKAGGKQETQYF

size: .
V: TRBV7-4
J: TRBJ2-1
D: .
DNA: TGTGCCAGCAGCCTCCGACTAGTTACATGGGATAAGCAGTTCTTC
CDR3: CASSLRLVTWDKQFF

size: .
V: TRBV18
J: TRBJ1-5
D: TRBD1
DNA: TGTGCCAGCTCACCCGGGACAGATAGCAATCAGCCCCAGCATTTT
CDR3: CASSPGTDSNQPQHF

size: once
V: TRBV7-9
J: TRBJ2-1
D: TRBD1
DNA: TGTGCCAGCAGCTTATCGGGACAGGTCAACTATGAGCAGTTCTTC
CDR3: CASSLSGQVNYEQFF

size: once
V: TRBV27
J: TRBJ2-1
D: .
DNA: TGTGCCAGCAGCTCGACAGGGAGGAATGAGCAGTTCTTC
CDR3: CASSSTGRNEQFF

size: once
V: TRBV7-2
J: TRBJ1-1
D: .
DNA: TGTGCCAGCAGCTTAGGGCAGAACACTGAAGCTTTCTTT
CDR3: CASSLGQNTEAFF

size: .
V: TRBV30
J: TRBJ2-5
D: .
DNA: TGTGCCTGGAGTGGGGTTCTAGGCAGGGGTCTCCAAGAGACCCAGTACTTC
CDR3: CAWSGVLGRGLQETQYF

size: .
V: TRBV19
J: TRBJ2-4
D: TRBD1
DNA: TGTGCCAGTAGTATTGAGGCGGGACAGGGGTACATTCAGTACTTC
CDR3: CASSIEAGQGYIQYF

size: .
V: TRBV27
J: TRBJ2-1
D: .
DNA: TGTGCCAGCAGTTTCCGGGACAACTTGGGCAATGAGCAGTTCTTC
CDR3: CASSFRDNLGNEQFF